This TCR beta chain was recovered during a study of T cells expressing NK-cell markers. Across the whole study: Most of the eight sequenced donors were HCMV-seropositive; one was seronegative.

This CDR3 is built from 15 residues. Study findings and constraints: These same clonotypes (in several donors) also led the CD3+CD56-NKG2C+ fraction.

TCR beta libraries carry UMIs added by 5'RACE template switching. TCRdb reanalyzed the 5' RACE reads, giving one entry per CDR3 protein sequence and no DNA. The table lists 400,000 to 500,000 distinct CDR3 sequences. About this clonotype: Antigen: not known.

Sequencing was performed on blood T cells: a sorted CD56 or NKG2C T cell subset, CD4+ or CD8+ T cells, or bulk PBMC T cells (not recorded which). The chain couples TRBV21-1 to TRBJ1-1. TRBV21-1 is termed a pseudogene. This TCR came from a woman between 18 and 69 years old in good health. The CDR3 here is CASSKVEGPDTEAFF.